The 7 T cell receptor beta chains below come from one sample, sequenced in a study of brain T cells in children with intractable seizures. Time point indicated: blood from clinic visit 5 months post-surgery; TSC patient then seizure free. Sequenced by immunoSEQ multiplex PCR; TCRdb stores in-frame clones only, minus some. In the table there are about 340,000 clones, approximately 93% of which are singletons. Sequencing used peripheral blood, obtained about 5 months after surgery. The source is a boy in the first two years of life with tuberous sclerosis and intractable seizures.

This sequence joins TRBV6-5 and TRBJ1-4; D gene ambiguous. The CDR3 extends over 14 amino acids. Trimming cost V 0 bases and J 4 bases, with 6 bases left between them. Germline V gene data show CDR1 as MNHEY and CDR2 as SVGAGI. CDR3 sequence: CASSYSAHNEKLFF. As DNA, the CDR3 is TGTGCCAGCAGTTACTCCGCACATAATGAAAAACTGTTTTTT.

The gene calls are TRBV7-3 and TRBJ2-5; D tentatively reads TRBD1 or TRBD2 (5 bases each). CDR1 is SGHTA and CDR2 is FQGTGA in the germline V gene. This CDR3 is 13 amino acids long. Trimming took off 5 bases at V and 5 bases at J, with 12 bases between the two ends. Written as DNA, the CDR3 is TGTGCCAGCAGCCCCCGGGGACCGGAGACCCAGTACTTC. Encoded protein: CASSPRGPETQYF. The variable domain in full, with the rest retrieved from reference TRBV7-3 and TRBJ2-5, is GAGVSQTPSNKVTEKGKYVELRCDPISGHTALYWYRQSLGQGPEFLIYFQGTGAADDSGLPNDRFFAVRPEGSVSTLKIQRTERGDSAVYLCASSPRGPETQYFGPGTRLLVL.

This clone was picked up a small number of times. The chain uses TRBV15 and TRBJ1-5; the D gene is possibly TRBD1 (6 bases). CDR3 length: 13 residues. The germline V gene encodes CDR1 LNHNV and CDR2 YYDKDF (reference sequence). V was trimmed by 11 bases and J by 3 bases, leaving 14 bases between them. CDR3 sequence: CARGGSSNQPQHF. The CDR3 DNA is TGTGCCCGAGGGGGTTCGTCCAATCAGCCCCAGCATTTT.

The CDR3 is CASGTQGSTEAFF. CDR3 sequence (DNA): TGTGCCAGCGGCACTCAGGGGTCCACTGAAGCTTTCTTT. The chain couples TRBV5-6 to TRBJ1-1; tentatively, D is TRBD1 (6 bases). The CDR3 spans 13 residues. Germline CDR1 reads SGHDT; CDR2 reads YYEEEE. V lost 7 bases to trimming and J lost 4 bases, with 14 bases between them.

The chain carries TRBV29-1 and TRBJ1-2, with D unresolved. Deletions cut 3 bases from V and 8 bases from J, with 7 bases between. CDR3 length equals 10 residues. In germline, CDR1 is SQVTM, CDR2 ANQGSEA. In DNA form, the CDR3 reads TGCAGCGTTGAGGTACAAGGCTACACCTTC. It codes for CSVEVQGYTF.

The chain recombines TRBV19 with TRBJ1-2; D is possibly TRBD1 (6 bases). Looked up from germline, CDR1 is LNHDA and CDR2 is SQIVND (reference sequence). This CDR3 region has 14 residues. Trimming took off 7 bases at V and 8 bases at J, with 20 bases between the two ends. The DNA of the CDR3 is TGTGCCAGTACCGCGCCGGACAGACCCCTCGGCTACACCTTC. Residues: CASTAPDRPLGYTF.

The sample holds one count of this clone. J is TRBJ1-2 and V is TRBV9; 11 bases line up with TRBD1. V lost 6 bases and J lost 1; bases outside the gene matches: 8. The germline gives CDR1 SGDLS, CDR2 YYNGEE. The CDR3 is 16 residues long. CDR3 nucleotides: TGTGCCAGCACCCCCGGGACAGGGGGGTTTAACTATGGCTACACCTTC. This translates into CASTPGTGGFNYGYTF.